Shown below are 15 T cell receptor beta chains from a single sample sequenced in a study of T cell changes during pregnancy in multiple sclerosis. TCRdb keeps only in-frame clones here, not all; method: immunoSEQ multiplex PCR. The data hold approximately 50,000 clones, with 91% observed a single time. The material was CD8+ T cells from peripheral blood mononuclear cells, obtained after pregnancy. These receptors all stem from a female donor with multiple sclerosis, enrolled in a pregnancy study.

This sequence joins TRBV4-2 and TRBJ2-1, with 9 positions matching TRBD2. Per the germline V gene, CDR1 is LGHNA and CDR2 is YNFKEQ. Trimming cost V 6 bases and J 2 bases; bases outside gene matches: 5. The CDR3 is made up of 15 amino acids. This CDR3 reads CASSASGDPYNEQFF. DNA of the CDR3: TGTGCCAGCAGTGCTAGCGGGGACCCCTACAATGAGCAGTTCTTC.

The chain recombines TRBV6-1 with TRBJ2-7, with 9 bases aligning to TRBD2. Germline V gives CDR1 MNHNS, CDR2 SASEGT. CDR3 size: 15 residues. V lost 2 bases, J lost 1 base, and 3 bases stayed unmatched. The CDR3 coding sequence is TGTGCCAGCAGTGAAAGGCGGGGGGGGTCCTACGAGCAGTACTTC. It specifies CASSERRGGSYEQYF.

The chain carries TRBV9 and TRBJ1-1; D gene ambiguous. Trimming took 0 bases from V and 1 from J, leaving 7 bases between them. This CDR3 is built from 14 residues. The germline V gene has CDR1 SGDLS and CDR2 YYNGEE. CDR3 sequence: CASSVGAENTEAFF. As DNA, the CDR3 is TGTGCCAGCAGCGTAGGTGCAGAGAACACTGAAGCTTTCTTT.

This chain links TRBV7-8 with TRBJ2-7; 8 positions agree with TRBD2. CDR3 length: 14 amino acids. Trimming took 2 bases from V and 1 from J; bases not matched to a gene: 1. Per germline, CDR1 SGHVS and CDR2 FQNEAQ. The CDR3 DNA is TGTGCCAGCAGCTTATCGGGGGGGTCCTACGAGCAGTACTTC. As protein: CASSLSGGSYEQYF.

The rearrangement links TRBV9 to TRBJ2-1, with TRBD2 matching 9 bases. The CDR3 sequence is 15 residues long. CDR1 is SGDLS and CDR2 is YYNGEE in the germline V gene. V shed 5 bases, J shed 4 bases, and the junction held 7 bases outside the gene matches. This chain's CDR3 is CASSARSGGYNEQFF. The CDR3 DNA reads TGTGCCAGCAGTGCCCGGAGCGGGGGGTACAATGAGCAGTTCTTC.

In this sample, this clone turned up once. The chain links TRBV19 to TRBJ2-7; TRBD2 is a possible D gene (5 bases). V gave up 2 bases and J gave up 5 bases, with 13 bases separating them. The germline CDR1 and CDR2 sequences are LNHDA and SQIVND (reference sequence). The CDR3 sequence is 14 residues long. The CDR3 DNA reads as TGTGCCAGTAGTATAAAGAGTACGGGAAACGAGCAGTACTTC. Protein: CASSIKSTGNEQYF.

J is TRBJ2-1 and V is TRBV21-1; the DNA was not used to check the table's D call, TRBD1. TRBV21-1 is listed as a pseudogene. CDR3 length: 15 residues. The CDR3 region has the DNA TGTGCCAGCAATGACCTCGCCCAGGGGCACAATGAGCAGTTCTTC. It is translated as CASNDLAQGHNEQFF.

This chain links TRBV18 with TRBJ2-7; the match to TRBD2 covers 8 bases. This CDR3 has 15 residues. Germline V gives CDR1 KGHSH, CDR2 LQKENI. V shed 6 bases, J shed 5 bases, and the junction held 12 bases outside the gene matches. DNA for the CDR3: TGTGCCAGCTCGATTGGCGGGGGGCGATCGAACGAGCAGTACTTC. Translating gives CASSIGGGRSNEQYF.

Judged by abundance, this clone is medium-sized. This sequence joins TRBV9 and TRBJ2-7, with 10 nucleotides matching TRBD1. V was clipped by 3 bases and J by 2 bases; unmatched bases: 5. This CDR3 contains 15 residues. Germline-derived CDR1 and CDR2 are SGDLS and YYNGEE. Here the CDR3 DNA reads TGTGCCAGCAGCGACCGGGACAGGGGACCCTACGAGCAGTACTTC. Translating gives CASSDRDRGPYEQYF. Drawing the rest from reference TRBV9 and TRBJ2-7, the complete variable domain is DSGVTQTPKHLITATGQRVTLRCSPRSGDLSVYWYQQSLDQGLQFLIQYYNGEERAKGNILERFSAQQFPDLHSELNLSSLELGDSALYFCASSDRDRGPYEQYFGPGTRLTVT.

The V gene is TRBV10-3, the J gene TRBJ1-2; TRBD1 aligns across 7 bases. The J segment lost 6 bases and the V segment lost 3 bases, leaving 7 bases of the junction unmatched. The CDR3 runs 14 residues. Germline CDR1 is ENHRY and CDR2 is SYGVKD. DNA for the CDR3: TGTGCCATCAGTGAACAGGGGAGTCTTGATGGCTACACCTTC. This gives the protein CAISEQGSLDGYTF.

The CDR3 loop is CASSQTSTGVTEAFF. CDR3 nucleotides: TGTGCCAGCAGCCAAACGAGTACAGGGGTAACTGAAGCTTTCTTT. The chain is built from TRBV5-4 and TRBJ1-1; TRBD1 agrees at 7 bases. CDR1 and CDR2 from the germline V gene are SGHNT and YYREEE (reference sequence). This CDR3 is built from 15 residues. V lost 4 bases and J lost 5; bases outside the gene matches: 11.

The genes are TRBV4-1 and TRBJ2-7, with TRBD2 matching 9 bases. The V segment lost 8 bases and the J segment 3 bases; nucleotides outside the gene matches: 5. Germline CDR1 and CDR2: MGHRA and YSYEKL. This CDR3 region has 13 residues. The CDR3 DNA is TGCGCCAGCCAGCGGGGGGAAAACTACGAGCAGTACTTC. It codes for CASQRGENYEQYF.

The chain recombines TRBV7-3 with TRBJ1-6; TRBD1 is a possible D gene (6 bases). Per the germline V gene, CDR1 is SGHTA and CDR2 is FQGTGA. Trimming left V 5 bases short and J 0 bases short, with 8 bases between. The CDR3 spans 15 residues. The CDR3 is CASSMDSSYNSPLHF. CDR3 bases: TGTGCCAGCAGCATGGACAGCTCCTATAATTCACCCCTCCACTTT.

The chain recombines TRBV29-1 with TRBJ2-3, with 11 bases aligning to TRBD2. This CDR3 comprises 15 residues. The V and J ends lost 6 bases and 2 bases, in that order; junction bases with no gene match: 7. Germline assignment: CDR1 SQVTM and CDR2 ANQGSEA. CDR3 in DNA: TGCAGCGTGACAATACTAGCGGGGGTCACAGATACGCAGTATTTT. Residues: CSVTILAGVTDTQYF.

V gene TRBV9 combines with J gene TRBJ2-1; no clear D gene. The ends were cut back, 4 bases at V and 9 bases at J, with 14 bases in the middle. The CDR3 covers 13 residues. Germline CDR1 and CDR2: SGDLS and YYNGEE. The DNA of the CDR3 is TGTGCCAGCAGCCCACCCCACGTCGGTGAGCAGTTCTTC. Its protein product is CASSPPHVGEQFF.